The entry below gives a single TCR beta chain sequence along with its context. The data derive from a study of CD4 T cells in relation to SARS-CoV-2 and coronaviruses. Study in general: Median patient age was roughly 35 years, spanning 21 to 72 years. Crossreactive spike epitopes shared across donors were mapped to their HLA restriction.

Some clones are missing from TCRdb's copy, which holds only in-frame ones; the method was immunoSEQ multiplex PCR. Among about 38,000 clones listed, around nine tenths were seen once. The CDR3 is 13 amino acids. Germline V gene lookup returns CDR1 SGHRS and CDR2 YFSETQ. V gave up 4 bases and J gave up 4 bases; unmatched junction bases: 2. This clonotype originated in an adult with COVID-19. Material for sequencing was memory CD4+ T cells from PBMCs. The chain couples TRBV5-1 to TRBJ1-2; 9 bases are shared with TRBD1. The CDR3 sequence: CASSETGGYGYTF. As DNA, the CDR3 is TGCGCCAGCAGCGAGACAGGGGGCTATGGCTACACCTTC.